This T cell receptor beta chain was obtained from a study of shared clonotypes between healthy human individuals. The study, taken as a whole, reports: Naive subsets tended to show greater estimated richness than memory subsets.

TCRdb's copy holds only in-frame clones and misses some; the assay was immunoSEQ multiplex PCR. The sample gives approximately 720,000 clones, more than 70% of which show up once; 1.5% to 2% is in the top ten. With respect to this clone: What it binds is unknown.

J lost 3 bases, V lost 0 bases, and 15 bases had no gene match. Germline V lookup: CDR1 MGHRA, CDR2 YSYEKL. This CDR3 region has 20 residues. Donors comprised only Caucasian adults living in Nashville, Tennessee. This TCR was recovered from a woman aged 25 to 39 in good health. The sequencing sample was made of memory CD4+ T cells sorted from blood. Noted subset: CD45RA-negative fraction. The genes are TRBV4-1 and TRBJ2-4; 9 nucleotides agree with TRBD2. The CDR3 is CASSQDITREGHGDKNIQYF. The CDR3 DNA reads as TGCGCCAGCAGCCAAGATATTACGCGGGAGGGCCATGGGGACAAAAACATTCAGTACTTC.